A selection of T cell receptor beta chains follows, all from one sample in a study of blood T cells in healthy people across ages. TCRdb redid the calling of the 5' RACE reads with MiXCR, one entry per CDR3 protein. The sample records about 1.8 million distinct CDR3 sequences, around half being singletons. Material for sequencing was blood. These receptors came from a woman aged 40 to 49 in good health. The CDR3 runs from the conserved cysteine through the conserved F or W. The D gene is left open where the match is weak. Size is omitted from some rows. Given values are once, few, many or a class for expanded clones.

TRBJ2-7 TRBV12-3/TRBV12-4 TRBD1 - CASSSQGVLLCEQYF TGTGCCAGCAGTTCCCAGGGGGTCTTACTCTGCGAGCAGTACTTC
TRBJ1-4 TRBV28 - few CASSFRREKLFF TGTGCCAGCAGTTTTCGCCGGGAAAAACTGTTTTTT
TRBJ1-5 TRBV28 - once CASRKQGYNQPQHF TGTGCCAGCAGAAAACAGGGCTACAATCAGCCCCAGCATTTT
TRBJ2-6 TRBV12-3/TRBV12-4 TRBD1 - CASRTTGAGANVLTF TGTGCCAGCAGAACGACAGGGGCGGGGGCCAACGTCCTGACTTTC
TRBJ1-2 TRBV7-9 - - CASSPPNGYGYTF TGTGCCAGCAGCCCACCGAATGGCTATGGCTACACCTTC
TRBJ1-1 TRBV7-2 - - CASSQRRSEAFF TGTGCCAGCAGCCAAAGACGGAGTGAAGCTTTCTTT
TRBJ2-5 TRBV2 - once CASSGTGPGNKSKTQYF TGTGCCAGCAGTGGAACAGGCCCCGGCAATAAATCAAAGACCCAGTACTTC
TRBJ2-7 TRBV18 - - CASSLDRNLYEQYF TGTGCCAGCTCACTCGACAGGAACCTCTACGAGCAGTACTTC
TRBJ2-1 TRBV4-3 - - CASSQYWSPPPESPYNEQFF TGCGCCAGCAGCCAATACTGGTCGCCACCTCCCGAGAGCCCCTACAATGAGCAGTTCTTC
TRBJ2-3 TRBV15 - - CATRASHRLLTDTQYF TGTGCCACCAGGGCAAGTCATCGACTTCTCACAGATACGCAGTATTTT
TRBJ2-3 TRBV29-1 TRBD1 - CSVGRIQGAGADTQYF TGCAGCGTTGGTCGGATTCAGGGGGCCGGGGCAGATACGCAGTATTTT
TRBJ2-1 TRBV12-3/TRBV12-4 TRBD1 - CASSEQQGANEQFF TGTGCCAGCAGTGAACAACAGGGGGCCAATGAGCAGTTCTTC
TRBJ2-7 TRBV3-1 - once CASSQAFLGSYEQYF TGTGCCAGCAGCCAAGCTTTTTTAGGGTCCTACGAGCAGTACTTC
TRBJ2-3 TRBV7-7 - - CASSSLGPTDTQYF TGTGCTAGCAGCTCTCTAGGCCCCACAGATACGCAGTATTTT
TRBJ1-1 TRBV7-2 TRBD1 - CASSLLGGNAEAFF TGTGCCAGCAGCTTATTAGGGGGCAACGCTGAAGCTTTCTTT
TRBJ1-1 TRBV28 - - CASIRGGNTEAFF TGCGCCAGCATTCGAGGGGGGAACACTGAAGCTTTCTTT
TRBJ2-3 TRBV7-2 TRBD2 - CASSARAGGLDTQYF TGTGCCAGCAGCGCCCGGGCGGGGGGCCTAGATACGCAGTATTTT
TRBJ2-7 TRBV2 - few CASGLTSSYEQYF TGTGCCAGCGGCCTAACAAGCTCCTACGAGCAGTACTTC
TRBJ2-7 TRBV20-1 - - CSAKRTGTYYEQYF TGCAGTGCCAAGAGAACCGGGACATACTACGAGCAGTACTTC
TRBJ1-5 TRBV5-5 - - CASSLVAGNNQPQHF TGTGCCAGCAGCTTAGTTGCAGGAAACAATCAGCCCCAGCATTTT
TRBJ2-3 TRBV6-5 - - CASRTTHRTDTQYF TGTGCCAGCAGGACGACACACCGCACAGATACGCAGTATTTT
TRBJ2-3 TRBV20-1 TRBD1 few CSATRTGRDTQYF TGCAGTGCTACCCGGACAGGGCGAGATACGCAGTATTTT
TRBJ2-7 TRBV28 - - CASSVTPTYEQYF TGTGCCAGCAGCGTGACACCAACCTACGAGCAGTACTTC
TRBJ2-3 TRBV20-1 TRBD2 - CSAKPLAGGRTDTQYF TGCAGTGCTAAGCCCCTAGCGGGGGGACGCACAGATACGCAGTATTTT
TRBJ1-5 TRBV20-1 - - CSAWDQGVNQPQHF TGCAGTGCTTGGGATCAGGGAGTCAATCAGCCCCAGCATTTT
TRBJ1-2 TRBV27 TRBD1 - CASSPPATGIYGYTF TGTGCCAGCAGTCCACCTGCGACAGGGATCTATGGCTACACCTTC
TRBJ2-7 TRBV2 TRBD1 - CASRIDRGNSYEQYF TGTGCCAGCAGGATCGACAGGGGCAACTCCTACGAGCAGTACTTC